One and the same sample provided the 9 T cell receptor beta chains below, sequenced in a study of OX40 agonist ivuxolimab in advanced cancers. The method was immunoSEQ multiplex PCR; TCRdb's version includes in-frame clones alone and lacks a portion of them. The sample records 10,000 to 11,000 clones, 63% being singletons. This specimen consisted of CD4+ or CD8+ T cells sorted from blood, obtained in a trial of the OX40 agonist ivuxolimab. These receptors all come from an adult with an advanced solid tumor such as melanoma, head and neck, liver or kidney cancer.

The sample holds a few counts of this clone. V and J are TRBV19 and TRBJ2-1; D is unresolved. Trimming stripped 1 base from V and 0 bases from J, with 7 bases between. The CDR3 runs 15 residues. Germline V gives CDR1 LNHDA, CDR2 SQIVND (reference sequence). CDR3 DNA sequence: TGTGCCAGTAGTATAGTCCAGAGCTCCTACAATGAGCAGTTCTTC. Translated: CASSIVQSSYNEQFF.

This clone turned up a few times. The rearrangement links TRBV15 to TRBJ1-5, with a possible D match to TRBD1 (5 bases). The CDR3 covers 14 residues. Germline V gene sequence: CDR1 LNHNV, CDR2 YYDKDF (reference sequence). V lost 3 bases and J 2 bases, leaving 8 bases between the germline ends. CDR3 sequence reads: CATSRGGGNQPQHF. Written as DNA, the CDR3 is TGTGCCACCAGCAGGGGGGGAGGCAATCAGCCCCAGCATTTT.

The gene calls are TRBV19 and TRBJ2-7; D call uncertain. Germline V gives CDR1 LNHDA, CDR2 SQIVND (reference sequence). CDR3 length: 14 amino acids. V lost 3 bases to trimming and J lost 6 bases, with 15 bases between them. CDR3 residues: CASSISLSFSEQYF. As DNA, the CDR3 is TGTGCCAGTAGTATCAGTCTCTCCTTCTCCGAGCAGTACTTC. The entire variable domain, with the rest obtained from reference TRBV19 and TRBJ2-7, is as follows: DGGITQSPKYLFRKEGQNVTLSCEQNLNHDAMYWYRQDPGQGLRLIYYSQIVNDFQKGDIAEGYSVSREKKESFPLTVTSAQKNPTAFYLCASSISLSFSEQYFGPGTRLTVT.

The chain recombines TRBV5-1 with TRBJ2-2; TRBD2 matches 7 bases. This CDR3 is 14 amino acids long. Germline V gene lookup returns CDR1 SGHRS and CDR2 YFSETQ. V shed 4 bases, J shed 6 bases, and the junction held 6 bases outside the gene matches. The CDR3 is CASSGRDYSGELFF. CDR3 DNA sequence: TGCGCCAGCAGCGGGCGGGACTACTCCGGGGAGCTGTTTTTT.

V usage is TRBV6-5 and J usage is TRBJ2-1; tentatively, D is TRBD2 (7 bases). The CDR3 loop spans 13 amino acids. The germline gives CDR1 MNHEY, CDR2 SVGAGI. The V end lost 6 bases, the J end lost 8 bases, and 14 bases lay between the germline ends. The CDR3: CASSLLGGDEQFF. The CDR3 DNA is TGTGCCAGCAGCCTCCTAGGGGGGGATGAGCAGTTCTTC.

This chain joins TRBV7-6 and TRBJ2-7; 8 bases are a match to TRBD2. Germline-derived CDR1 and CDR2 are SGHVS and FNYEAQ. CDR3 length: 16 amino acids. V lost 0 bases, J lost 3 bases, and 7 bases stayed unmatched. The CDR3 coding sequence is TGTGCCAGCAGCTTAGCAGTAGCGGGATCGATCTACGAGCAGTACTTC. This translates into CASSLAVAGSIYEQYF.

This clone was detected a few times. The chain couples TRBV4-1 to TRBJ1-3; D ambiguous. Between the trimmed V and J ends, which lost 1 base and 4 bases, there was a span of 11 bases. The CDR3 spans 15 residues. CDR1 and CDR2 from the germline V gene are MGHRA and YSYEKL. CDR3 amino acids: CASSQVFGVGNTIYF. CDR3 DNA: TGCGCCAGCAGCCAAGTTTTCGGGGTAGGAAACACCATATATTTT.

The gene calls are TRBV7-6 and TRBJ2-7, with 10 bases aligning to TRBD1. Germline-derived CDR1 and CDR2 are SGHVS and FNYEAQ. After removal of 5 bases from V and 2 bases from J, the junction contained 9 bases not matched to a gene. The CDR3 is 16 amino acids. The CDR3 nucleotides read TGTGCCAGCAGCCCCAGGGACAGGGGTCTTCCCTACGAGCAGTACTTC. Encoded protein: CASSPRDRGLPYEQYF.

V usage is TRBV19 and J usage is TRBJ1-5; D is uncertain. V lost 1 base to trimming and J lost 2 bases, with 0 bases between them. Germline values: CDR1 LNHDA, CDR2 SQIVND (reference sequence). This CDR3 comprises 12 residues. The CDR3 region is CASSIGNQPQHF. The CDR3 nucleotides read TGTGCCAGTAGTATAGGCAATCAGCCCCAGCATTTT.